This T cell receptor (beta chain) was documented in a study of Ad26.COV2.S vaccination and SARS-CoV-2 variants. Study-level points and caveats: While placebo recipients had lower spike-specific TCR breadth, vaccine recipients had more.

Germline V gene lookup returns CDR1 SGDLS and CDR2 YYNGEE. The V segment lost 3 bases and the J segment 2 bases; nucleotides outside the gene matches: 5. The CDR3 spans 16 residues. A word on this clone: Its specificity is not known.

The repertoire was sequenced with immunoSEQ multiplex PCR; TCRdb's copy has only in-frame clones and lacks some. The sample consists of about 390,000 clones, about 88% of them appearing once. Specified treatment: some 20 received Ad26.COV2.S at low or high dose, single or two shots; about 5 received placebo; per-sample allocation not given. It was on day 63 after the first vaccine or placebo injection that samples were taken. V is TRBV9 and J is TRBJ2-2; 9 bases line up with TRBD2. The TCR was taken from a person between 18 and 60 years old who received the Ad26.COV2.S COVID-19 vaccine or a placebo. The sample in question was peripheral blood, obtained in a trial of Ad26.COV2.S vaccine versus placebo. The CDR3 here is CASSATSGRNTGELFF. CDR3 sequence (DNA): TGTGCCAGCAGCGCTACTAGCGGGCGAAACACCGGGGAGCTGTTTTTT.